One and the same sample provided the 3 T cell receptor beta chains below, sequenced in a study of radiotherapy plus CTLA-4 blockade in lung cancer. Clones were read by immunoSEQ multiplex PCR, and TCRdb kept only the in-frame ones, dropping some. This table holds about 49,000 clones, roughly 76% found once. The source was peripheral blood, collected from a patient treated with radiotherapy plus ipilimumab. The receptors derive from a human donor with non-small cell lung cancer who had stable disease on radiotherapy plus ipilimumab.

The chain uses TRBV5-1 and TRBJ1-5, with D maybe TRBD1 (6 bases). This CDR3 has 15 amino acids. Germline assignment: CDR1 SGHRS and CDR2 YFSETQ. Trimming shortened V by 4 bases and J by 4 bases, and 15 bases separated the two germline ends. In DNA form, the CDR3 reads TGCGCCAGCAGCCCGGAAGGTGACAGGAATCAGCCCCAGCATTTT. It is translated as CASSPEGDRNQPQHF. Full variable domain (remainder filled in from reference TRBV5-1 and TRBJ1-5): KAGVTQTPRYLIKTRGQQVTLSCSPISGHRSVSWYQQTPGQGLQFLFEYFSETQRNKGNFPGRFSGRQFSNSRSEMNVSTLELGDSALYLCASSPEGDRNQPQHFGDGTRLSIL.

This clone was observed a few times. This rearrangement joins TRBV5-5 to TRBJ1-3; no clear D. The V gene's germline CDR1 is SGHKS and CDR2 YYEKEE (reference sequence). V dropped 0 bases and J dropped 0 bases, with 10 bases sitting between them. This CDR3 is built from 16 residues. The CDR3 here is CASSLGIQDSGNTIYF. Here the CDR3 DNA reads TGTGCCAGCAGCTTGGGGATCCAGGACTCTGGAAACACCATATATTTT.

About this clone: This may stem from a read error, because a much larger clone lies one nucleotide away. The chain employs TRBV29-1 and TRBJ2-7; 8 bases are shared with TRBD1. CDR1 SQVTM and CDR2 ANQGSEA come from the germline V gene. CDR3 size: 13 residues. DNA for the CDR3: TGCAGCGTACCGGGACAGGAACCGGGGGAGCAGAACGTC. This sequence encodes CSVPGQEPGEQNV.